The 12 T cell receptor beta chains below come from one sample, sequenced in a study of blood T cell repertoires in COVID-19. Profiled with immunoSEQ multiplex PCR; TCRdb holds only in-frame clones, not every one. The table lists under 300,000 clones, approximately 82% of them singletons. The sequenced sample consisted of peripheral blood. The receptors come from a man aged 35 to 55 who had recovered from COVID-19.

This clone was found once. CDR3 in amino acids: CASSFPSGGADTQYF. In DNA form, the CDR3 reads TGTGCCAGCAGCTTTCCTAGCGGGGGGGCAGATACGCAGTATTTT. The V and J genes are TRBV5-4 and TRBJ2-3, with 12 nucleotides matching TRBD2. Germline V gene lookup returns CDR1 SGHNT and CDR2 YYREEE (reference sequence). With 2 bases clipped from V and 4 bases from J, the junction kept 2 bases outside the gene matches. The CDR3 extends over 15 amino acids.

The chain recombines TRBV24-1 with TRBJ2-1, with TRBD1 as a possible D gene (6 bases). Germline values: CDR1 KGHDR, CDR2 SFDVKD. The CDR3 runs 16 residues. V lost 5 bases, J lost 0 bases, and 13 bases lay in between. The CDR3 nucleotides read TGTGCCACCAGTGCAGGGGAACTCAGCTCCTACAATGAGCAGTTCTTC. Protein product: CATSAGELSSYNEQFF.

This chain uses TRBV5-6 with TRBJ1-2; D not certain. Trimming left V 4 bases short and J 12 bases short, with 16 bases between. The CDR3 runs to 12 residues. Germline-derived CDR1 and CDR2 are SGHDT and YYEEEE. Written as DNA, the CDR3 is TGTGCCAGCAGCCTAAGGGAGGAGACCGACACCTTC. It specifies CASSLREETDTF.

V usage is TRBV9 and J usage is TRBJ1-2; D ambiguous. Trimming took 4 bases from V and 6 from J, leaving 25 bases between them. The length of the CDR3 is 17 residues. Per the germline V gene, CDR1 is SGDLS and CDR2 is YYNGEE. The CDR3 reads CASSPVEVSRVVDGYTF. CDR3 nucleotides: TGTGCCAGCAGCCCGGTTGAGGTTTCGAGGGTCGTCGATGGCTACACCTTC.

This sequence joins TRBV13 and TRBJ2-2; TRBD1 aligns across 9 bases. The CDR3 sequence is 15 residues long. Looked up from germline, CDR1 is PRHDT and CDR2 is FYEKMQ (reference sequence). V shed 5 bases, J shed 3 bases, and the junction held 4 bases outside the gene matches. CDR3 DNA sequence: TGTGCCAGCAGCGGCCGGGACAGGGACACCGGGGAGCTGTTTTTT. Its protein is CASSGRDRDTGELFF.

CDR3: CASSSVGGGAGYEQYF. The CDR3 DNA is TGTGCCAGCAGCTCCGTTGGCGGGGGGGCAGGGTACGAGCAGTACTTC. The rearrangement links TRBV7-2 to TRBJ2-7, with 9 bases identical to TRBD2. Germline loops: CDR1 SGHTA, CDR2 FQGNSA. CDR3 size: 16 residues. V dropped 4 bases and J dropped 4; count of bases not matched to a gene: 11.

The chain carries TRBV15 and TRBJ2-5; TRBD2 matches 15 bases. The germline gives CDR1 LNHNV, CDR2 YYDKDF (reference sequence). CDR3 size: 16 residues. Trimming cost V 4 bases and J 2 bases; bases outside gene matches: 2. The CDR3 sequence: CATSTGLAGGQETQYF. The CDR3, as DNA: TGTGCCACCAGCACGGGACTAGCGGGGGGACAAGAGACCCAGTACTTC.

CDR3 sequence (DNA): TGTGCCAGCAGCCAAGACAGGGGAAGCAATCAGCCCCAGCATTTT. Amino acid sequence: CASSQDRGSNQPQHF. V usage is TRBV3-1 (or the pseudogene TRBV3-2) and J usage is TRBJ1-5, with D perhaps matching TRBD1 (6 bases). Germline V gene lookup returns CDR1 LGHDT and CDR2 YNNKEL (reference sequence). CDR3 length: 15 residues. Trimming cost V 0 bases and J 1 base, with 7 bases left between them.

Here the CDR3 reads CASSMATGRNQPQHF. The CDR3 coding sequence is TGTGCCAGTAGTATGGCTACAGGCCGAAATCAGCCCCAGCATTTT. This chain joins TRBV19 and TRBJ1-5, with TRBD1 as a possible D gene (5 bases). V was cut by 3 bases and J by 4 bases, with 13 bases left in between. The CDR3 spans 15 residues. The germline V gene has CDR1 LNHDA and CDR2 SQIVND (reference sequence).

The CDR3: CATGLWGNEQFF. The CDR3 nucleotides read TGTGCCACGGGACTATGGGGCAATGAGCAGTTCTTC. The genes are TRBV7-9 and TRBJ2-1, with TRBD2 identical over 7 bases. V lost 10 bases to trimming and J lost 6 bases; unmatched junction nucleotides: 6. The CDR3 spans 12 residues. Germline CDR1 reads SEHNR; CDR2 reads FQNEAQ (reference sequence).

The rearrangement uses TRBV19 and TRBJ2-3; 12 positions match TRBD2. With V trimmed by 3 bases and J by 3 bases, 7 bases remained unmatched. The CDR3 is 17 amino acids. Germline V gives CDR1 LNHDA, CDR2 SQIVND (reference sequence). CDR3 amino acids: CASSIRLAGATTDTQYF. CDR3 DNA sequence: TGTGCCAGTAGTATCCGACTAGCGGGAGCCACAACAGATACGCAGTATTTT.

The gene calls are TRBV11-3 and TRBJ1-3; tentative D call: TRBD1 (6 bases). The CDR3 totals 15 residues. CDR1 is SGHNT and CDR2 is YENEEA in the germline V gene. Trimming took 0 bases from V and 4 from J, leaving 10 bases between them. DNA for the CDR3: TGTGCCAGCAGCTTAGATTCGGGACAAGGAAACACCATATATTTT. It encodes CASSLDSGQGNTIYF.